Following are 14 T cell receptor beta chains from one sample sequenced in a study of T cells in Graves' hyperthyroidism and ophthalmopathy (dated by TCRdb to between 2018 and 2021). Library preparation used multiplex PCR. The instrument given in TCRdb is Illumina HiSeq 2000. The TCR beta CDR3 regions were amplified from the RNA transcripts. The TCR CDR3 was subjected to a first round of RT-PCR using the HTBI primer set and the Qiagen OneStep RT-PCR kit. Starting from the raw public reads, TCRdb applied fastp trimming at Q25, assembled clones with MiXCR and retained in-frame beta chains. Identical CDR3 proteins give one entry, which carries the most common genes and DNA. The sample data list a few hundred thousand distinct CDR3 sequences, and approximately 15% of these were observed just once. Of the sample, 25% to 35% is held by the ten largest clones. Input material: blood. These receptors were obtained from a woman between 18 and 29 years old with Graves' hyperthyroidism that later progressed to Graves' ophthalmopathy.

This clonotype was recorded at least ten times. The rearrangement links TRBV10-3 to TRBJ1-5; D gene uncertain. Per germline, CDR1 ENHRY and CDR2 SYGVKD. The CDR3 runs 14 residues. Trimming pared 6 bases from V and 4 bases from J, leaving 13 bases between. In nucleotides, the CDR3 is TGTGCCATCAGCAAGGATATTTCGAATCAGCCCCAGCATTTT. Amino acids: CAISKDISNQPQHF.

The sample holds many counts of this clonotype. The V call is TRBV6-5, the J call TRBJ2-7, with unresolved D. The CDR3 is made up of 14 amino acids. Germline V gives CDR1 MNHEY, CDR2 SVGAGI. The V gene lost 0 bases and the J gene lost 5 bases, with 11 bases spanning the gap. The CDR3 region is CASSYSNQAHEQYF. The CDR3 DNA follows: TGTGCCAGCAGTTACTCTAATCAGGCCCACGAGCAGTACTTC.

This clonotype was detected only a few times. The chain links TRBV11-2 to TRBJ2-1; TRBD2 matches at 15 bases. This CDR3 region has 17 residues. With 9 bases clipped from V and 9 bases from J, the junction kept 15 bases outside the gene matches. Per the germline V gene, CDR1 is SGHAT and CDR2 is FQNNGV. CDR3 DNA sequence: TGTGCCAGTGCACGAGGACTAGCGGGAGGGCCATACCCTGAGCAGTTCTTC. The encoded protein is CASARGLAGGPYPEQFF.

CDR3 loop: CASSKGTIYNSPLHF. The DNA of the CDR3 is TGTGCCAGCAGCAAAGGGACAATCTATAATTCACCCCTCCACTTT. The V and J genes are TRBV11-2 and TRBJ1-6; D is perhaps TRBD1 (6 bases). This CDR3 has 15 residues. Trimming took 5 bases from V and 3 from J, leaving 11 bases between them. The germline V gene has CDR1 SGHAT and CDR2 FQNNGV.

This clonotype was seen a few times. The V call is TRBV6-5, the J call TRBJ1-1; D is possibly TRBD1 (6 bases). The germline gives CDR1 MNHEY, CDR2 SVGAGI. Trimming removed 1 base at V and 4 bases at J, with 13 bases between. The CDR3 covers 15 residues. The CDR3, as DNA: TGTGCCAGCAGTTACTTGGGGGGCGGTGGCACTGAAGCTTTCTTT. Translated, it gives CASSYLGGGGTEAFF.

The CDR3 reads CSVEDFRQGQETQYF. The CDR3 DNA follows: TGCAGCGTTGAAGATTTTAGGCAGGGGCAAGAGACCCAGTACTTC. The V gene is TRBV29-1, the J gene TRBJ2-5; tentative D call: TRBD1 (6 bases). The CDR3 runs 15 residues. Trimming took off 0 bases at V and 2 bases at J, with 13 bases between the two ends. Germline-derived CDR1 and CDR2 are SQVTM and ANQGSEA.

This clonotype came up many times. The gene calls are TRBV20-1 and TRBJ2-3; the D gene is possibly TRBD2 (6 bases). This CDR3 has 13 residues. From germline, CDR1 is DFQATT and CDR2 SNEGSKA (reference sequence). V was shortened by 5 bases and J by 1 base, with 10 bases between the two germline ends. DNA of the CDR3: TGCAGTGCTGTTATAGCGGGCACAGATACGCAGTATTTT. Its translation is CSAVIAGTDTQYF.

This chain uses TRBV7-9 with TRBJ2-1, with 7 bases matching TRBD2. CDR3 size: 13 residues. The ends lost 2 bases at V and 9 bases at J; junction bases unmatched: 4. Germline-derived CDR1 and CDR2 are SEHNR and FQNEAQ (reference sequence). The CDR3 region is CASSLTSDFEQFF. The CDR3 DNA reads TGTGCCAGCAGCTTAACTAGCGACTTTGAGCAGTTCTTC. Based on the CDR3 plus reference TRBV7-9 and TRBJ2-1, the full variable domain is DTGVSQNPRHKITKRGQNVTFRCDPISEHNRLYWYRQTLGQGPEFLTYFQNEAQLEKSRLLSDRFSAERPKGSFSTLEIQRTEQGDSAMYLCASSLTSDFEQFFGPGTRLTVL.

This clonotype was recorded at least ten times. The chain carries TRBV20-1 and TRBJ2-5; TRBD1 is a possible D gene (6 bases). This CDR3 comprises 16 residues. Germline CDR1 reads DFQATT; CDR2 reads SNEGSKA (reference sequence). The V end lost 2 bases, the J end lost 1 base, and 17 bases lay between the germline ends. CDR3 DNA: TGCAGTGCTAGATGTTGGGGGCCAGGCAGCCAAGAGACCCAGTACTTC. Its protein product is CSARCWGPGSQETQYF.

This clonotype was recorded many times. CDR3 residues: CASSQDVEVREQYF. In DNA form, the CDR3 reads TGCGCCAGCAGCCAAGATGTCGAGGTTAGGGAGCAGTACTTC. This sequence joins TRBV4-3 and TRBJ2-7; no firm D call. V was trimmed by 0 bases and J by 7 bases, leaving 13 bases between them. The CDR3 sequence is 14 residues long. The germline V gene has CDR1 LGHNA and CDR2 YSLEER.

This clonotype has ten or more counts. This chain links TRBV7-3 with TRBJ2-1; 7 bases are shared with TRBD2. Germline loops: CDR1 SGHTA, CDR2 FQGTGA. The CDR3 totals 18 residues. V lost 6 bases and J lost 3; bases outside the gene matches: 17. CDR3 residues: CASRPRDYRFPLYNEQFF. The CDR3 nucleotides read TGTGCCAGCAGACCCCGGGACTATCGGTTCCCCCTCTACAATGAGCAGTTCTTC.

This chain links TRBV5-1 with TRBJ2-1; 10 bases are shared with TRBD2. V gave up 4 bases and J gave up 7 bases; unmatched junction bases: 8. Germline V lookup: CDR1 SGHRS, CDR2 YFSETQ. This CDR3 spans 15 amino acids. The CDR3 reads CASSPRTSGANEQFF. CDR3 nucleotide sequence: TGCGCCAGCAGCCCGCGGACTAGCGGAGCAAATGAGCAGTTCTTC. The whole variable domain, filled in from reference TRBV5-1 and TRBJ2-1, reads KAGVTQTPRYLIKTRGQQVTLSCSPISGHRSVSWYQQTPGQGLQFLFEYFSETQRNKGNFPGRFSGRQFSNSRSEMNVSTLELGDSALYLCASSPRTSGANEQFFGPGTRLTVL.

The sample holds many counts of this clonotype. The chain links TRBV18 to TRBJ2-7; no clear D gene. Trimming cost V 1 base and J 1 base, with 11 bases left between them. CDR3 length equals 15 residues. CDR1 is KGHSH, CDR2 LQKENI, per germline. CDR3 nucleotides: TGTGCCAGCTCACCACTCCGGGCAGATTCCTACGAGCAGTACTTC. This gives the protein CASSPLRADSYEQYF.

This clonotype was recorded at least ten times. V usage is TRBV6-1 and J usage is TRBJ2-7, with 8 bases matching TRBD1. The CDR3 is made up of 15 amino acids. With 5 bases clipped from V and 6 bases from J, the junction kept 12 bases outside the gene matches. The V gene's germline CDR1 is MNHNS and CDR2 SASEGT. In DNA form, the CDR3 reads TGTGCCAGCAGTTTACCTCTCGACAGGGGTAGCGAGCAGTACTTC. This translates into CASSLPLDRGSEQYF.